This T cell receptor (beta chain) was captured in a study of T cell responses to AZD1222 COVID-19 vaccine. Overall study results and limits: White British ancestry dominated among donors, who included more females, and clonal diversity was possibly underestimated. Every sample of the repertoires postdated the peak T cell response. With dominance at 160-218 and 743-854, vaccine-associated CD4 TCRs spanned spike. At baseline, seropositivity was found in only 6 or 7 AZD1222 recipients.

Points on this clone: Its antigen is not known.

Germline-derived CDR1 and CDR2 are MNHEY and SVGAGI. The CDR3 loop spans 15 amino acids. V dropped 5 bases and J dropped 4; count of bases not matched to a gene: 3. The method was immunoSEQ multiplex PCR; TCRdb's version includes in-frame clones alone and lacks a portion of them. The sample contains around 140,000 clones, over 75% of which appear only once. The sequencing used peripheral blood, collected on day 0 of AZD1222 vaccination. The rearrangement links TRBV6-5 to TRBJ2-3, with 13 bases aligning to TRBD2. The TCR was taken from an adult in good health. CDR3: CASSTSGGAPDTQYF. The DNA for the CDR3 is TGTGCCAGCAGTACTAGCGGGGGGGCCCCAGATACGCAGTATTTT.